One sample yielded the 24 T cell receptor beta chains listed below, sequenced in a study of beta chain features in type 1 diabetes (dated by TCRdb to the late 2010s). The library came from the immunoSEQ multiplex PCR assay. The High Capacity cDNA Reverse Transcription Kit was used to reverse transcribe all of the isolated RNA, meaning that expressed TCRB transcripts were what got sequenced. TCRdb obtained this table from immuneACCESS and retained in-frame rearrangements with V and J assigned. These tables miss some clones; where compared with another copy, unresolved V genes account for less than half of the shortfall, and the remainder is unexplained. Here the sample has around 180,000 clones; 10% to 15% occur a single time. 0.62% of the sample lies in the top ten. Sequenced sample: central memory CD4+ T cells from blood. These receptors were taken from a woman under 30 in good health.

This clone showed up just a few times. CDR3 sequence: CASRTVRAGLTRTQYF. DNA of the CDR3: TGTGCCAGCAGGACAGTAAGGGCAGGATTAACCCGGACCCAGTACTTC. The rearrangement joins TRBV28 to TRBJ2-5; tentatively, D is TRBD1 (5 bases). Germline V gene data show CDR1 as MDHEN and CDR2 as SYDVKM. Trimming cost V 6 bases and J 7 bases, with 24 bases left between them. This CDR3 spans 16 amino acids.

The CDR3 loop reads CAWNNRGRNQPQHF. CDR3 DNA sequence: TGTGCCTGGAATAACAGGGGACGTAATCAGCCCCAGCATTTT. The chain recombines TRBV30 with TRBJ1-5, with 7 bases that match TRBD1. Trimming cost V 4 bases and J 4 bases; bases outside gene matches: 7. Germline lookup yields CDR1 GTSNPN and CDR2 SVGIG (reference sequence). CDR3 length: 14 residues.

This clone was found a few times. The CDR3 is CSVAHYVEEAFF. CDR3 sequence (DNA): TGCAGCGTGGCCCACTATGTGGAGGAAGCTTTCTTT. The chain combines TRBV29-1 with TRBJ1-1; D is unresolved. The germline V gene encodes CDR1 SQVTM and CDR2 ANQGSEA. This CDR3 has 12 residues. V was trimmed by 6 bases and J by 8 bases, leaving 16 bases between them.

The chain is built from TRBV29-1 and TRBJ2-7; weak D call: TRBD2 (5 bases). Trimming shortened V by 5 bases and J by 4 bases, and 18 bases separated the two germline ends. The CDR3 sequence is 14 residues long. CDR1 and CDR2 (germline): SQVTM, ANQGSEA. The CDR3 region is CSVSHLGEDYEQYF. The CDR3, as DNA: TGCAGCGTTTCCCACCTGGGAGAAGATTACGAGCAGTACTTC.

The CDR3 region is CASSLQTSSYEQYF. CDR3 nucleotides: TGCGCCAGCAGCTTGCAGACTAGCTCCTACGAGCAGTACTTC. The rearrangement links TRBV5-1 to TRBJ2-7; D possibly corresponds to TRBD2 (6 bases). V was clipped by 1 base and J by 0 bases, with 8 bases between them. Germline lookup yields CDR1 SGHRS and CDR2 YFSETQ. The CDR3 loop spans 14 amino acids.

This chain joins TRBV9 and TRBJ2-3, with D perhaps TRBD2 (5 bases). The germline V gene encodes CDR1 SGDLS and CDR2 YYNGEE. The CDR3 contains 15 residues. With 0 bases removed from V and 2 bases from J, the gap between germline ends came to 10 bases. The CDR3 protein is CASSVDRRVTDTQYF. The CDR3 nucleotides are TGTGCCAGCAGCGTAGATCGGCGGGTCACAGATACGCAGTATTTT.

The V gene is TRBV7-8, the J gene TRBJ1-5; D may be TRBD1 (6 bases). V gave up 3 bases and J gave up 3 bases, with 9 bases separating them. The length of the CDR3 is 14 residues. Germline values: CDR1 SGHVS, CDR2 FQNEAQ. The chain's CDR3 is CASSFGQHNQPQHF. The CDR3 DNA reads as TGTGCCAGCAGCTTTGGACAGCACAATCAGCCCCAGCATTTT. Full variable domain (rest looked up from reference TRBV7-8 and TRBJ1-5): GAGVSQSPRYKVAKRGQDVALRCDPISGHVSLFWYQQALGQGPEFLTYFQNEAQLDKSGLPSDRFFAERPEGSVSTLKIQRTQQEDSAVYLCASSFGQHNQPQHFGDGTRLSIL.

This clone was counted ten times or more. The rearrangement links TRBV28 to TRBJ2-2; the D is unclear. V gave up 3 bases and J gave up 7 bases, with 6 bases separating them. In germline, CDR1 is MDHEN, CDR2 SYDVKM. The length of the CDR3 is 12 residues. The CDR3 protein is CASSFPLGELFF. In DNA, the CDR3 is TGTGCCAGCAGTTTCCCCCTCGGGGAGCTGTTTTTT.

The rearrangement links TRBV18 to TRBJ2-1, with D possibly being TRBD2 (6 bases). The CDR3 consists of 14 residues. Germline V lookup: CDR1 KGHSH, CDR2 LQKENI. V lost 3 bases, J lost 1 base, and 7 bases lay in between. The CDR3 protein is CASSPEGSYNEQFF. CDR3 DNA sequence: TGTGCCAGCTCACCGGAGGGGTCCTACAATGAGCAGTTCTTC.

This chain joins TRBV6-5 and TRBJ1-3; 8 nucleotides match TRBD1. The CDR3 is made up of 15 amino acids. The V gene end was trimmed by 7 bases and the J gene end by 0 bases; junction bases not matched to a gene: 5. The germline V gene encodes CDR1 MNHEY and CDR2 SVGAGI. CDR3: CASIPDRVSGNTIYF. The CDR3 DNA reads TGTGCCAGCATTCCGGACAGGGTCTCTGGAAACACCATATATTTT.

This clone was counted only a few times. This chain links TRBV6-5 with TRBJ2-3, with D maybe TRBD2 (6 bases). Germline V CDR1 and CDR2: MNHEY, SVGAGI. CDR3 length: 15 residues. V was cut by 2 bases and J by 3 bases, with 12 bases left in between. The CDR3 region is CASSYERGMTDTQYF. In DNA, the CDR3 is TGTGCCAGCAGTTACGAGCGCGGGATGACAGATACGCAGTATTTT.

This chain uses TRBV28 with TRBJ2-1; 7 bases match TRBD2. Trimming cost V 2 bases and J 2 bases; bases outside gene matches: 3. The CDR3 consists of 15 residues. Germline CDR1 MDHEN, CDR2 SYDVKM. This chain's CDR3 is CASSLAGETYNEQFF. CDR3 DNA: TGTGCCAGCAGTTTAGCGGGAGAGACCTACAATGAGCAGTTCTTC.

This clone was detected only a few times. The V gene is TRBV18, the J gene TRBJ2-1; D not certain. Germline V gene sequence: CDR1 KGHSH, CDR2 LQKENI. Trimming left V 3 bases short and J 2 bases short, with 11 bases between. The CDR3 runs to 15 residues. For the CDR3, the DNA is TGTGCCAGCTCACCGGGTTACGCGGCCTACAATGAGCAGTTCTTC. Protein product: CASSPGYAAYNEQFF.

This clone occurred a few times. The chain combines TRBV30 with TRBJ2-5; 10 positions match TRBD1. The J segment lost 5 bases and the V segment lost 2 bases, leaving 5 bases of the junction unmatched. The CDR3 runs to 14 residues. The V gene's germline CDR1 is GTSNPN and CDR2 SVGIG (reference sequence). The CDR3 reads CAWSTTGGLETQYF. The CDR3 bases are TGTGCCTGGAGTACGACAGGGGGCTTGGAGACCCAGTACTTC.

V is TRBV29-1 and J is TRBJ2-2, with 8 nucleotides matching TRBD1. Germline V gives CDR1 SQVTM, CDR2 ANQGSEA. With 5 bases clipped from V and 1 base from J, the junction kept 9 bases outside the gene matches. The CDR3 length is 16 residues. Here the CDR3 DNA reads TGCAGCGTTAAAGGACAGGGAGGAAAGAACACCGGGGAGCTGTTTTTT. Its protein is CSVKGQGGKNTGELFF.

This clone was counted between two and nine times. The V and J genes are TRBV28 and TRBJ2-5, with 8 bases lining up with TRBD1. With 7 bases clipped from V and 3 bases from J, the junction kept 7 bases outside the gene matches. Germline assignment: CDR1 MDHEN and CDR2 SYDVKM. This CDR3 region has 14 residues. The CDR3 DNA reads TGTGCCAGCATCACTCCGGGACAGGAAGAGACCCAGTACTTC. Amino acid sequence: CASITPGQEETQYF.

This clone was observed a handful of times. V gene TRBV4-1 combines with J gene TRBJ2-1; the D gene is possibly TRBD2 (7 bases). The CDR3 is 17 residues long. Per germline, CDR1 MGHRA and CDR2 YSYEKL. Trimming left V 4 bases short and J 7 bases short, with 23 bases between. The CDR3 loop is CASSPVGGRGMRNEQFF. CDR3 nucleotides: TGCGCCAGCAGCCCCGTAGGGGGGCGGGGGATGAGGAATGAGCAGTTCTTC.

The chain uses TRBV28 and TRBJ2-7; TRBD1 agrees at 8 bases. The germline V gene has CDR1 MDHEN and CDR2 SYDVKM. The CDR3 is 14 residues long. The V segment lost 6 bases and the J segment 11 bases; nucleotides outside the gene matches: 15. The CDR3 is CASRGWGQAFREYF. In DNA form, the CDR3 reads TGTGCCAGCAGGGGTTGGGGACAGGCTTTCCGGGAGTACTTC.

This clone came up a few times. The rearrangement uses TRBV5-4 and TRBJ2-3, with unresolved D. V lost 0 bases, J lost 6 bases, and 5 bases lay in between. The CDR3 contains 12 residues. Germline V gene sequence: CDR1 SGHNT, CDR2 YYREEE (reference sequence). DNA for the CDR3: TGTGCCAGCAGCTTGGGCGAGGATACGCAGTATTTT. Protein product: CASSLGEDTQYF.

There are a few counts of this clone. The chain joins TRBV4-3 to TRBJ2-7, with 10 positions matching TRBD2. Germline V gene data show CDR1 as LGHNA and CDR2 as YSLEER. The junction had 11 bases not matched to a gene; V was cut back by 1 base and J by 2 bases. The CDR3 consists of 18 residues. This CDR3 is CASSQGVAGGFVAYEQYF. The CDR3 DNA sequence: TGCGCCAGCAGCCAAGGGGTAGCGGGAGGCTTTGTGGCCTACGAGCAGTACTTC.

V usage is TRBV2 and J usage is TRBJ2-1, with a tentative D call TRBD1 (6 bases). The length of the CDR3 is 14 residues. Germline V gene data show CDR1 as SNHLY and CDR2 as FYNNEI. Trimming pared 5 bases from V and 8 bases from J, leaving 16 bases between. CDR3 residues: CASSRGSKVDEQFF. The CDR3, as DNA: TGTGCCAGCAGTAGGGGGAGCAAGGTTGATGAGCAGTTCTTC.

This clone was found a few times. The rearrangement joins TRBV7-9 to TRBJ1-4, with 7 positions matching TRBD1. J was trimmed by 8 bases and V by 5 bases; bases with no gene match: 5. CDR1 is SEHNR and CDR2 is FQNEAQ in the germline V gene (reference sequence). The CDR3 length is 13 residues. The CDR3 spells CASSARQGEKLFF. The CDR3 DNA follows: TGTGCCAGCAGCGCTCGACAGGGAGAAAAACTGTTTTTT.

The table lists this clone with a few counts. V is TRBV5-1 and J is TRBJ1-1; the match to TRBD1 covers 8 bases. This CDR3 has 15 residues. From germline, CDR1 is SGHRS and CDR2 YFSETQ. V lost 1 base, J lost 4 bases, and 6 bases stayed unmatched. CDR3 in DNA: TGCGCCAGCAGCTTGCAAGTTACAGGGGGCACTGAAGCTTTCTTT. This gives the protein CASSLQVTGGTEAFF.

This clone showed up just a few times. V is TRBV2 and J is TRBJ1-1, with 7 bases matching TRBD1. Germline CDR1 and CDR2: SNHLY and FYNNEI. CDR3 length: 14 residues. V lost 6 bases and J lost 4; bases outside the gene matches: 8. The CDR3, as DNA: TGTGCCAGCAGCCGACAGGGTCCGGGCACTGAAGCTTTCTTT. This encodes CASSRQGPGTEAFF. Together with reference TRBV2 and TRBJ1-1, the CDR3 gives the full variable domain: EPEVTQTPSHQVTQMGQEVILRCVPISNHLYFYWYRQILGQKVEFLVSFYNNEISEKSEIFDDQFSVERPDGSNFTLKIRSTKLEDSAMYFCASSRQGPGTEAFFGQGTRLTVV.